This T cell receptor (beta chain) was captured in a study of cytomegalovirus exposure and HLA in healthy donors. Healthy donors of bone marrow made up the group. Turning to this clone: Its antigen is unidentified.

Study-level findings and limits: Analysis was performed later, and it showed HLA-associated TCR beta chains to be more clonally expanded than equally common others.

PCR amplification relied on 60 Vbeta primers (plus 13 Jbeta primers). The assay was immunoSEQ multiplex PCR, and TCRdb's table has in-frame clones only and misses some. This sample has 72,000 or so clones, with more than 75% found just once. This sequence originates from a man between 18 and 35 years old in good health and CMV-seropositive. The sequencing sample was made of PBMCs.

CDR3 bases: TGTGCCAGCAGTCGACTTGGACAGGGCCCTTACGAGCAGTACTTC. Protein product: CASSRLGQGPYEQYF. The chain joins TRBV28 to TRBJ2-7; 8 nucleotides line up with TRBD1. This CDR3 contains 15 residues. From germline, CDR1 is MDHEN and CDR2 SYDVKM. The J segment lost 4 bases and the V segment lost 5 bases, leaving 10 bases of the junction unmatched.